These 25 T cell receptor beta chains originate from one sample sequenced in a study of cytomegalovirus exposure and HLA in healthy donors. TCRdb's table, derived via immunoSEQ multiplex PCR, lists solely in-frame clones and lacks some. This table holds around 300,000 clones, 85% to 90% found once. The sample was PBMCs. Receptors originate from a woman aged 18-35 years in good health and CMV-seronegative.

This chain connects TRBV4-3 to TRBJ2-5; 8 nucleotides agree with TRBD1. CDR1 is LGHNA, CDR2 YSLEER, per germline. The CDR3 covers 14 residues. V was clipped by 1 base and J by 7 bases; unmatched bases: 5. The CDR3: CASSQAGQVGTQYF. In DNA, the CDR3 is TGCGCCAGCAGCCAAGCGGGACAGGTGGGGACCCAGTACTTC.

J is TRBJ1-1 and V is TRBV4-1; D unresolved. CDR1 MGHRA and CDR2 YSYEKL come from the germline V gene. V dropped 0 bases and J dropped 6 bases, with 8 bases sitting between them. The CDR3 contains 13 residues. The chain's CDR3 is CASSQDFVSEAFF. The DNA for the CDR3 is TGCGCCAGCAGCCAAGATTTCGTTTCTGAAGCTTTCTTT.

V gene TRBV9 combines with J gene TRBJ2-7, with 7 bases matching TRBD1. The V segment lost 2 bases and the J segment 1 base; nucleotides outside the gene matches: 6. The germline gives CDR1 SGDLS, CDR2 YYNGEE. This CDR3 contains 15 residues. CDR3 in DNA: TGTGCCAGCAGCGTTTCGGGACAGAATTCCTACGAGCAGTACTTC. This translates into CASSVSGQNSYEQYF.

The chain uses TRBV19 and TRBJ1-5, with D uncertain. CDR3 length equals 15 residues. From germline, CDR1 is LNHDA and CDR2 SQIVND (reference sequence). The V gene lost 0 bases and the J gene lost 6 bases, with 12 bases spanning the gap. In DNA, the CDR3 is TGTGCCAGTAGTATAGACCGTTGGGGAGGTCAGCCCCAGCATTTT. This encodes CASSIDRWGGQPQHF.

This clone was counted once. The genes are TRBV11-2 and TRBJ2-7, with 7 bases lining up with TRBD2. The germline V gene has CDR1 SGHAT and CDR2 FQNNGV. The CDR3 totals 14 residues. The V and J ends lost 7 bases and 4 bases, in that order; junction bases with no gene match: 10. Here the CDR3 DNA reads TGTGCCAGCACCCCTGGCGGGAGTGTTTACGAGCAGTACTTC. It encodes CASTPGGSVYEQYF.

The chain carries TRBV9 and TRBJ1-2, with 7 bases identical to TRBD1. Germline V gene lookup returns CDR1 SGDLS and CDR2 YYNGEE. V trimming: 0 bases; J trimming: 5 bases; junction bases outside the gene matches: 4. The CDR3 is 14 residues long. The CDR3 nucleotides are TGTGCCAGCAGCGTAGATGGGACAGCTTATGGCTACACCTTC. Protein product: CASSVDGTAYGYTF.

The chain has TRBV5-1 and TRBJ2-3, with TRBD2 identical over 11 bases. Looked up from germline, CDR1 is SGHRS and CDR2 is YFSETQ. The CDR3 has 18 residues. The trim removed 0 bases at V and 2 bases at J, leaving 8 bases unmatched. In DNA, the CDR3 is TGCGCCAGCAGCTTGGGCCCTACTAGCGGGAGCTACACAGATACGCAGTATTTT. Amino acid sequence: CASSLGPTSGSYTDTQYF. Based on the CDR3 plus reference TRBV5-1 and TRBJ2-3, the full variable domain is KAGVTQTPRYLIKTRGQQVTLSCSPISGHRSVSWYQQTPGQGLQFLFEYFSETQRNKGNFPGRFSGRQFSNSRSEMNVSTLELGDSALYLCASSLGPTSGSYTDTQYFGPGTRLTVL.

This clone has more than one count but fewer than ten. This chain links TRBV28 with TRBJ2-3; 7 bases align to TRBD2. Trimming removed 5 bases from V and 10 bases from J; junction bases left unmatched: 3. This CDR3 comprises 11 residues. CDR1 and CDR2 (germline): MDHEN, SYDVKM. CDR3: CASSGSGPQYF. The CDR3 DNA follows: TGTGCCAGCAGTGGTAGCGGGCCGCAGTATTTT. Complete variable domain (other parts from reference TRBV28 and TRBJ2-3): DVKVTQSSRYLVKRTGEKVFLECVQDMDHENMFWYRQDPGLGLRLIYFSYDVKMKEKGDIPEGYSVSREKKERFSLILESASTNQTSMYLCASSGSGPQYFGPGTRLTVL.

This chain connects TRBV7-2 to TRBJ1-4, with a tentative D call TRBD1 (6 bases). The CDR3 is made up of 15 amino acids. Germline V gene data show CDR1 as SGHTA and CDR2 as FQGNSA. Trimming removed 6 bases at V and 5 bases at J, with 16 bases between. CDR3 sequence (DNA): TGTGCCAGCAGGGAAACGGACAGAAGGAATGAAAAACTGTTTTTT. This gives the protein CASRETDRRNEKLFF. Looking up the rest from reference TRBV7-2 and TRBJ1-4 gives the full variable domain: GAGVSQSPSNKVTEKGKDVELRCDPISGHTALYWYRQSLGQGLEFLIYFQGNSAPDKSGLPSDRFSAERTGGSVSTLTIQRTQQEDSAVYLCASRETDRRNEKLFFGSGTQLSVL.

The rearrangement uses TRBV27 and TRBJ2-7, with D maybe TRBD2 (7 bases). The CDR3 is 14 residues long. With 3 bases removed from V and 5 bases from J, the gap between germline ends came to 14 bases. The germline V gene has CDR1 MNHEY and CDR2 SMNVEV (reference sequence). In nucleotides, the CDR3 is TGTGCCAGCAGTTTCCGGAGGGGGGGAGACGAGCAGTACTTC. The encoded protein is CASSFRRGGDEQYF.

The chain couples TRBV28 to TRBJ2-3; D ambiguous. The germline V gene has CDR1 MDHEN and CDR2 SYDVKM. This CDR3 is 12 amino acids long. The V end lost 5 bases, the J end lost 3 bases, and 6 bases lay between the germline ends. The CDR3 sequence: CASSAGTDTQYF. The CDR3 DNA reads as TGTGCCAGCAGTGCCGGGACAGATACGCAGTATTTT.

This chain uses TRBV6-1 with TRBJ2-7, with 7 bases lining up with TRBD2. The length of the CDR3 is 15 residues. V lost 7 bases, J lost 4 bases, and 13 bases stayed unmatched. CDR1 and CDR2 (germline): MNHNS, SASEGT. CDR3 bases: TGTGCCAGCATTCTGGGAGGGACGGGGAGGTACGAGCAGTACTTC. It yields the protein CASILGGTGRYEQYF.

This chain joins TRBV28 and TRBJ2-7; D gene uncertain. There are 11 residues in the CDR3. Trimming removed 5 bases at V and 3 bases at J, with 5 bases between. Germline V gene data show CDR1 as MDHEN and CDR2 as SYDVKM. The CDR3 bases are TGTGCCAGCAGTACTTTCTACGAGCAGTACTTC. It codes for CASSTFYEQYF.

The rearrangement joins TRBV7-9 to TRBJ1-1; 7 bases map to TRBD1. Germline CDR1 and CDR2: SEHNR and FQNEAQ (reference sequence). The CDR3 has 17 residues. After removal of 6 bases from V and 0 bases from J, the junction contained 13 bases not matched to a gene. CDR3 protein: CASRSTGVSGVNTEAFF. The CDR3, as DNA: TGTGCCAGCAGGTCTACAGGGGTATCCGGCGTGAACACTGAAGCTTTCTTT.

The CDR3 region has the DNA TGTGCCAGTAGTATTGGGACAGGGGGCGCCGGGTCCGAGCAGTACTTC. Protein product: CASSIGTGGAGSEQYF. This rearrangement joins TRBV19 to TRBJ2-7; 12 positions agree with TRBD1. V was clipped by 3 bases and J by 6 bases; unmatched bases: 9. This CDR3 is built from 16 residues. Germline CDR1 LNHDA, CDR2 SQIVND (reference sequence). The variable domain in full, completed from reference TRBV19 and TRBJ2-7, reads DGGITQSPKYLFRKEGQNVTLSCEQNLNHDAMYWYRQDPGQGLRLIYYSQIVNDFQKGDIAEGYSVSREKKESFPLTVTSAQKNPTAFYLCASSIGTGGAGSEQYFGPGTRLTVT.

V gene TRBV30 combines with J gene TRBJ2-1; 10 positions agree with TRBD2. Trimming cost V 3 bases and J 7 bases; bases outside gene matches: 3. CDR1 is GTSNPN, CDR2 SVGIG, per germline (reference sequence). The CDR3 consists of 13 residues. DNA of the CDR3: TGTGCCTGGAGAGGAGCGGGAGGGAATGAGCAGTTCTTC. Encoded protein: CAWRGAGGNEQFF.

The rearrangement joins TRBV9 to TRBJ2-7, with D maybe TRBD2 (6 bases). This CDR3 is built from 14 residues. The germline gives CDR1 SGDLS, CDR2 YYNGEE. V shed 1 base and J shed 3 bases, with 11 bases lying between them. CDR3 coding DNA: TGTGCCAGCAGCGTATCCGGGAGTCACTACGAGCAGTACTTC. Translating gives CASSVSGSHYEQYF.

J is TRBJ2-7 and V is TRBV28; D not certain. This CDR3 comprises 15 residues. Germline V gives CDR1 MDHEN, CDR2 SYDVKM. V lost 2 bases and J 3 bases, leaving 14 bases between the germline ends. The CDR3 nucleotides read TGTGCCAGCAGTTTACCTGGGCCCCGAGTCTACGAGCAGTACTTC. It translates to CASSLPGPRVYEQYF.

The chain joins TRBV11-2 to TRBJ2-5; TRBD2 might be the D (6 bases). This CDR3 has 16 amino acids. Germline V gene lookup returns CDR1 SGHAT and CDR2 FQNNGV. Between the trimmed V and J ends, which lost 5 bases and 9 bases, there was a span of 25 bases. This chain's CDR3 is CASSDGTSAYQWAQYF. CDR3 bases: TGTGCCAGCAGCGATGGGACTTCCGCGTACCAATGGGCCCAGTACTTC. Using reference TRBV11-2 and TRBJ2-5 for the parts outside the CDR3, the full variable domain is EAGVAQSPRYKIIEKRQSVAFWCNPISGHATLYWYQQILGQGPKLLIQFQNNGVVDDSQLPKDRFSAERLKGVDSTLKIQPAKLEDSAVYLCASSDGTSAYQWAQYFGPGTRLLVL.

V usage is TRBV7-6 and J usage is TRBJ2-1; 10 bases line up with TRBD1. Germline trimming cut 5 bases from V and 5 bases from J; bases unmatched to any gene: 6. This CDR3 is 15 amino acids long. Germline-derived CDR1 and CDR2 are SGHVS and FNYEAQ. CDR3 region: CASSVTGTGDNEQFF. The CDR3, as DNA: TGTGCCAGCAGCGTTACCGGGACAGGGGACAATGAGCAGTTCTTC.

This chain connects TRBV9 to TRBJ1-1; TRBD1 aligns across 10 bases. There are 16 residues in the CDR3. After removal of 2 bases from V and 0 bases from J, the junction contained 4 bases not matched to a gene. The germline gives CDR1 SGDLS, CDR2 YYNGEE. This chain's CDR3 is CASSVTGGSVNTEAFF. CDR3 coding DNA: TGTGCCAGCAGCGTGACAGGGGGCTCGGTGAACACTGAAGCTTTCTTT.

The J gene is TRBJ2-2, the V gene TRBV7-3; 8 nucleotides line up with TRBD2. This CDR3 comprises 15 residues. Germline loops: CDR1 SGHTA, CDR2 FQGTGA. J lost 7 bases, V lost 5 bases, and 9 bases had no gene match. The CDR3 protein is CASSHGGAGSGELFF. In DNA, the CDR3 is TGTGCCAGCAGCCACGGGGGGGCGGGGAGCGGGGAGCTGTTTTTT.

The chain recombines TRBV2 with TRBJ2-1; 9 positions match TRBD1. V lost 3 bases, J lost 8 bases, and 2 bases stayed unmatched. This CDR3 comprises 13 residues. CDR1 is SNHLY and CDR2 is FYNNEI in the germline V gene. In DNA, the CDR3 is TGTGCCAGCAGTGAGGACAGGGGCTATGAGCAGTTCTTC. Translated, it gives CASSEDRGYEQFF.

This sequence joins TRBV5-6 and TRBJ1-6, with D possibly TRBD1 on 6 matching bases. V lost 3 bases, J lost 6 bases, and 10 bases lay in between. Per the germline V gene, CDR1 is SGHDT and CDR2 is YYEEEE. The CDR3 runs 14 residues. The CDR3 here is CASSWTVSNSPLHF. Written as DNA, the CDR3 is TGTGCCAGCAGCTGGACAGTCAGTAATTCACCCCTCCACTTT.

The chain combines TRBV9 with TRBJ2-5; 9 bases fit TRBD2. Germline V CDR1 and CDR2: SGDLS, YYNGEE. The CDR3 length is 16 residues. Trimming at V came to 0 bases and at J to 0 bases, leaving 3 bases not matched to a gene. As DNA, the CDR3 is TGTGCCAGCAGCGTAGCTCCTAGCGGGAACCAAGAGACCCAGTACTTC. Translation gives CASSVAPSGNQETQYF.